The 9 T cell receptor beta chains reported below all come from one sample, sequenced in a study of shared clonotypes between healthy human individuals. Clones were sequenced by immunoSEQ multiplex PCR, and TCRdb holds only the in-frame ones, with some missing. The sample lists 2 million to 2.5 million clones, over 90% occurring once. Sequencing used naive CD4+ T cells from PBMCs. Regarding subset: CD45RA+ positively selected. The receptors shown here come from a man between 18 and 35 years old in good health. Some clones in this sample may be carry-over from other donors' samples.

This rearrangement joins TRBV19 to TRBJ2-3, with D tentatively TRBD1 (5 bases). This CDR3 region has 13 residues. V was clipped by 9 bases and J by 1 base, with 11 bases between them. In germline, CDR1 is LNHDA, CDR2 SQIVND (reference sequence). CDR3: CASTKTGTDTQYF. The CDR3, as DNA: TGTGCCAGCACGAAGACAGGCACAGATACGCAGTATTTT.

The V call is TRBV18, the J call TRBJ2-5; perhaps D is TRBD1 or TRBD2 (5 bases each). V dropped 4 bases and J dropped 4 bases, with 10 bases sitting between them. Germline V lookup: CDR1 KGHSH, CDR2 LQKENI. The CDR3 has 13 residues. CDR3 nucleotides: TGTGCCAGCTCACGGGGGAGCGGAGAGACCCAGTACTTC. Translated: CASSRGSGETQYF.

This CDR3 is CASSPDPYEQYF. The CDR3, as DNA: TGTGCCAGCAGCCCCGACCCCTACGAGCAGTACTTC. The chain carries TRBV28 and TRBJ2-7; unclear D gene. The CDR3 runs to 12 residues. Germline V CDR1 and CDR2: MDHEN, SYDVKM. V dropped 6 bases and J dropped 2 bases, with 8 bases sitting between them.

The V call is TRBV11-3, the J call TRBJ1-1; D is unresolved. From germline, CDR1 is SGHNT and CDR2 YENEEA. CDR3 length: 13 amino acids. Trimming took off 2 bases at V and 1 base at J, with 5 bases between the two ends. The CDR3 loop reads CASSLSANTEAFF. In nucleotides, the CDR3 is TGTGCCAGCAGCTTATCCGCGAACACTGAAGCTTTCTTT.

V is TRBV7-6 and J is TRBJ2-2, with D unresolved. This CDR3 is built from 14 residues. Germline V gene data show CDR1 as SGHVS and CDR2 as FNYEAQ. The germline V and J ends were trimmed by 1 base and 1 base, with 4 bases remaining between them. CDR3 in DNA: TGTGCCAGCAGCTTAGGGCAGAACACCGGGGAGCTGTTTTTT. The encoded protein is CASSLGQNTGELFF.

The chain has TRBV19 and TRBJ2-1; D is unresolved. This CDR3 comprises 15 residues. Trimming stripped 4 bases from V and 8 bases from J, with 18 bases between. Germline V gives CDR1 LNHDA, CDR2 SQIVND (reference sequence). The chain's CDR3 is CASSRVGHEIDEQFF. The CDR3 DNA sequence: TGTGCCAGTAGTAGGGTAGGGCACGAGATTGATGAGCAGTTCTTC.

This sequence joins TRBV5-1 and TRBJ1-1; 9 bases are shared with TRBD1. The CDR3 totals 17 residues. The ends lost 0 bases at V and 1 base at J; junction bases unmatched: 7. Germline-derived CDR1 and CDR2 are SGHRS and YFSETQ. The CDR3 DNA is TGCGCCAGCAGCTTGGTGGGGTGGGACAGGGCGAACACTGAAGCTTTCTTT. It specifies CASSLVGWDRANTEAFF. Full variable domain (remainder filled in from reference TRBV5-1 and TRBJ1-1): KAGVTQTPRYLIKTRGQQVTLSCSPISGHRSVSWYQQTPGQGLQFLFEYFSETQRNKGNFPGRFSGRQFSNSRSEMNVSTLELGDSALYLCASSLVGWDRANTEAFFGQGTRLTVV.

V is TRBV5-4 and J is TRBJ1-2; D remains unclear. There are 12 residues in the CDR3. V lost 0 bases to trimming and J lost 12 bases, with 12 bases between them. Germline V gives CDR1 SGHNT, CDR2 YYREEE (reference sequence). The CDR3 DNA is TGTGCCAGCAGCTTGGAACAGACGGCGGACACCTTC. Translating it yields CASSLEQTADTF.

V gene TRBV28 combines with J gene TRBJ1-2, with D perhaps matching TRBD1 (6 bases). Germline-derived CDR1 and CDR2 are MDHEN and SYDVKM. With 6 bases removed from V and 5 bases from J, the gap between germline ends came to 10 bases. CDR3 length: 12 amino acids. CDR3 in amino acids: CASSGGAYGYTF. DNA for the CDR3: TGTGCCAGCAGCGGGGGCGCGTATGGCTACACCTTC.